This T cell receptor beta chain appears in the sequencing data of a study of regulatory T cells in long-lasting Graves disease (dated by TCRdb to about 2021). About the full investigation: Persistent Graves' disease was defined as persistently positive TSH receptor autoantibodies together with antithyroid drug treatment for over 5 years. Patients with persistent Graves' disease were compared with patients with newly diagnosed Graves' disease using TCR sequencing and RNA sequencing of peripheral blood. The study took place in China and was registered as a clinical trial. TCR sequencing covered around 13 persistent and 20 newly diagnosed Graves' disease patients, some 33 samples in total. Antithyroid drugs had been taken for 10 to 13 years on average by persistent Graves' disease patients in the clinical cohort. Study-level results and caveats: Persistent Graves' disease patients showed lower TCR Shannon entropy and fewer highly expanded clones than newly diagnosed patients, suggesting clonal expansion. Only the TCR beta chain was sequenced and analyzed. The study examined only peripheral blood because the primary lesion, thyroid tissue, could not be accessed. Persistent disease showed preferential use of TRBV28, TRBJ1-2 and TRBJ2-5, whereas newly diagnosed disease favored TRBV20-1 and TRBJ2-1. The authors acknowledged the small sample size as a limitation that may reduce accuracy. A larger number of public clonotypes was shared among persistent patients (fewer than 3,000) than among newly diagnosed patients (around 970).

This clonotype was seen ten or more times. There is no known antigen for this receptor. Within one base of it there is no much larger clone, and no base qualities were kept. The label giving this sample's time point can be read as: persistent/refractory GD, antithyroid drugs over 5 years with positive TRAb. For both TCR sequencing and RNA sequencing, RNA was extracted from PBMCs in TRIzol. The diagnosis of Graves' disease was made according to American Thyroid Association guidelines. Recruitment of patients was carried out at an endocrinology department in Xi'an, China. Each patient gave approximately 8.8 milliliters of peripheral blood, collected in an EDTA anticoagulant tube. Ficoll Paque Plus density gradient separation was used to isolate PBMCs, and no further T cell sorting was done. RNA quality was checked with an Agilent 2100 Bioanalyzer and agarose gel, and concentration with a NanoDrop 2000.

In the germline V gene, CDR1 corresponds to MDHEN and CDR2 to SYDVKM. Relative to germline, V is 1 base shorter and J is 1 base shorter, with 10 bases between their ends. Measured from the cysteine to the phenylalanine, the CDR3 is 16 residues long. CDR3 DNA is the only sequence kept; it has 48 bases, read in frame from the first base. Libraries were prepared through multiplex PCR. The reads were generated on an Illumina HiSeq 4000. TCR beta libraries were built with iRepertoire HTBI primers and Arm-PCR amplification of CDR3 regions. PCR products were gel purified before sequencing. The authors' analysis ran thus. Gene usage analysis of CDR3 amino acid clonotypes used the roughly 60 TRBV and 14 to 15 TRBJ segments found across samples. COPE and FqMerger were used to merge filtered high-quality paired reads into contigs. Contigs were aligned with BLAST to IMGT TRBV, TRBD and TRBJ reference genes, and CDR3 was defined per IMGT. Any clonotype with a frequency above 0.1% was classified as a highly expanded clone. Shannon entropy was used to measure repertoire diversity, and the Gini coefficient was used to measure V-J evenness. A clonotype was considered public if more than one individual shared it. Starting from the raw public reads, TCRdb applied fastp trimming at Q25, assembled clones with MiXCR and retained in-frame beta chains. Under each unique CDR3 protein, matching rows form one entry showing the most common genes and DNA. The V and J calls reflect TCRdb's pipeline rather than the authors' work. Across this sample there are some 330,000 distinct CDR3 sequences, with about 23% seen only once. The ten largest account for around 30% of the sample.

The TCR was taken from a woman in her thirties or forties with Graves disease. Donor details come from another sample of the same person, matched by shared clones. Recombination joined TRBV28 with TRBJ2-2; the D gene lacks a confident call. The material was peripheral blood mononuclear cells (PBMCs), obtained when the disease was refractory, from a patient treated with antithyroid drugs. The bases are TGTGCCAGCAGTTTATCAGGCCGAAGGAACACCGGGGAGCTGTTTTTT. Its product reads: CASSLSGRRNTGELFF.